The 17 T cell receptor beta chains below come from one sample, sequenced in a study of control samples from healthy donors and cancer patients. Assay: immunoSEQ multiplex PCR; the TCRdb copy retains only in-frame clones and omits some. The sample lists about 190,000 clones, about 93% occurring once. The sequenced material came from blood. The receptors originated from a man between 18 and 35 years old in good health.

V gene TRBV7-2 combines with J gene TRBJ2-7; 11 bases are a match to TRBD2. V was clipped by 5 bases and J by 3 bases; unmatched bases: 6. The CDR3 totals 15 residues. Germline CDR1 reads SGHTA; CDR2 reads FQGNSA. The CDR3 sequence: CASSLVAGGYYEQYF. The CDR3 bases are TGTGCCAGCAGCCTAGTAGCGGGGGGGTACTACGAGCAGTACTTC.

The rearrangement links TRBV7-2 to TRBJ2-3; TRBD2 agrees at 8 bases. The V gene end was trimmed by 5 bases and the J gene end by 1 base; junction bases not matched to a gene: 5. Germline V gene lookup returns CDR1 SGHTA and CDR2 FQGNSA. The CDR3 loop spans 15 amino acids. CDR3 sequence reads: CASSQSLAGTDTQYF. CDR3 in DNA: TGTGCCAGCAGCCAATCACTAGCGGGCACAGATACGCAGTATTTT.

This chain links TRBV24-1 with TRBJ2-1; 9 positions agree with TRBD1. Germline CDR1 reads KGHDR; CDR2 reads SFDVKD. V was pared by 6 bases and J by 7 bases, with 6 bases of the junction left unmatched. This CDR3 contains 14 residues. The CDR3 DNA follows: TGTGCCACCAGTCTTGGGACAGGGATGAATGAGCAGTTCTTC. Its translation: CATSLGTGMNEQFF.

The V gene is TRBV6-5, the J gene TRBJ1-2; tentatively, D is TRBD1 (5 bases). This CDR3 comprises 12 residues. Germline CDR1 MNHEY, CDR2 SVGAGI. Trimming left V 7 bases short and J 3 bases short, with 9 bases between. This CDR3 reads CASTGDDYGYTF. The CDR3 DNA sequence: TGTGCCAGCACCGGGGACGACTATGGCTACACCTTC.

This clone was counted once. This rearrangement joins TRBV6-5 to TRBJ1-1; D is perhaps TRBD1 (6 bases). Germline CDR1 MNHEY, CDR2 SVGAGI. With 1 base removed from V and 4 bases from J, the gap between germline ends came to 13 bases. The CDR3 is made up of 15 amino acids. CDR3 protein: CASSYFWGPATEAFF. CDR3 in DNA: TGTGCCAGCAGTTACTTTTGGGGGCCGGCCACTGAAGCTTTCTTT.

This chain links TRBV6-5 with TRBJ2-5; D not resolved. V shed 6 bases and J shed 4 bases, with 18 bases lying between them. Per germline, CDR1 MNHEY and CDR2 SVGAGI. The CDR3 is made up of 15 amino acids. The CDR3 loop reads CASRNYPRRTETQYF. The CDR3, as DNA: TGTGCCAGCAGGAACTACCCCCGCCGAACAGAGACCCAGTACTTC.

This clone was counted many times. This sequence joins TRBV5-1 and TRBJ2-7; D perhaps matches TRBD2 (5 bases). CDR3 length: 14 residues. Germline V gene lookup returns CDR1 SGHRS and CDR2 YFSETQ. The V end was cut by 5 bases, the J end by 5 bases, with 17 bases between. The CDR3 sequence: CASSFARGRHEQYF. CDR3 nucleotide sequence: TGCGCCAGCAGTTTCGCCCGGGGAAGGCACGAGCAGTACTTC.

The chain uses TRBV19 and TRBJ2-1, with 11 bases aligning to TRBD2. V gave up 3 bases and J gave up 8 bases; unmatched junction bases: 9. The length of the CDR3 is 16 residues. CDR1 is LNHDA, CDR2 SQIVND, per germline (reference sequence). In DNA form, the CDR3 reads TGTGCCAGTAGTATCTTCACTAGCGGGGGCAGGTATGAGCAGTTCTTC. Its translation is CASSIFTSGGRYEQFF.

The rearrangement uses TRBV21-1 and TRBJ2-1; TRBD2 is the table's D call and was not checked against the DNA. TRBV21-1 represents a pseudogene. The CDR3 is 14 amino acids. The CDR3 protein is CASSLDRIYNEQFF. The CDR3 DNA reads TGTGCCAGCAGCCTAGACCGGATATACAATGAGCAGTTCTTC.

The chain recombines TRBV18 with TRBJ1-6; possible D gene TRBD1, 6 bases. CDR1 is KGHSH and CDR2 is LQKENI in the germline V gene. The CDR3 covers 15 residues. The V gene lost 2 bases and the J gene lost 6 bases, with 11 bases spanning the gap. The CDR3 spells CASSPTGFGNSPLHF. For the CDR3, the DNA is TGTGCCAGCTCACCAACAGGGTTTGGTAATTCACCCCTCCACTTT.

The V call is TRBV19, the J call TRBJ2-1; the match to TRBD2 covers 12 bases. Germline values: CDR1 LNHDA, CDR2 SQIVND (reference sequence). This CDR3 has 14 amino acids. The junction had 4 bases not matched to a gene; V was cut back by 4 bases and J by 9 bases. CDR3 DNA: TGTGCCAGTAGTACTAGCGGGGGGGCCTCTGAGCAGTTCTTC. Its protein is CASSTSGGASEQFF.

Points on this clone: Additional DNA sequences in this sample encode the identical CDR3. In DNA form, the CDR3 reads TGCAGTGCTAGACGAGGGGACGGCTACACCTTC. Translation gives CSARRGDGYTF. The chain couples TRBV20-1 to TRBJ1-2; tentative D call: TRBD1 (5 bases). V dropped 2 bases and J dropped 8 bases, with 9 bases sitting between them. This CDR3 spans 11 amino acids. CDR1 is DFQATT and CDR2 is SNEGSKA in the germline V gene (reference sequence).

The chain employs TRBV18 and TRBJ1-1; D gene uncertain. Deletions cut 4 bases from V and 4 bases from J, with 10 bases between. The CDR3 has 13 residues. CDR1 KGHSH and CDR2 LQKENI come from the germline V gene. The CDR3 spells CASSLRASTEAFF. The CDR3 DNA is TGTGCCAGCTCACTACGGGCTTCCACTGAAGCTTTCTTT.

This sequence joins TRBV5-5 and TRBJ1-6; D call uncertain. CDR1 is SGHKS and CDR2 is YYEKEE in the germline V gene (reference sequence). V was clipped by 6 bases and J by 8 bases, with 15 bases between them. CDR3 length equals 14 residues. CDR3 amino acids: CASNRLIQDSPLHF. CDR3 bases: TGTGCCAGCAACCGACTAATTCAGGATTCACCCCTCCACTTT.

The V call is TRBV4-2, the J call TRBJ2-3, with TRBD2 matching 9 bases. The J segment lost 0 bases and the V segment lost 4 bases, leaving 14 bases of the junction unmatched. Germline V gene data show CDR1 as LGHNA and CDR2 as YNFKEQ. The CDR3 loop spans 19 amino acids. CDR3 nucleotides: TGTGCCAGCAGCCGGGACACTAGCGGGCTCACCTCTAGCACAGATACGCAGTATTTT. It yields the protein CASSRDTSGLTSSTDTQYF.

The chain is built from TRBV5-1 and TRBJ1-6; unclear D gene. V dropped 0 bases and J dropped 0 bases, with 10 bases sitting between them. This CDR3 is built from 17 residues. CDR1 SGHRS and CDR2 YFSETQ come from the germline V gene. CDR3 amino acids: CASSLGAVSSYNSPLHF. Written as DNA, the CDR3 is TGCGCCAGCAGCTTGGGTGCGGTAAGCTCCTATAATTCACCCCTCCACTTT.

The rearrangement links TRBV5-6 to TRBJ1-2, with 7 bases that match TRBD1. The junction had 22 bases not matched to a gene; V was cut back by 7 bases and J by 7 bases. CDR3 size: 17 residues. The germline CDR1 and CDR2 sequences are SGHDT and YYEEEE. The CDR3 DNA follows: TGTGCCAGCTGCCCGGTTTCTTTACAGGGGAGGGCGGGTGGCTACACCTTC. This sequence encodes CASCPVSLQGRAGGYTF.